A selection of T cell receptor beta chains follows, all from one sample in a study of CD8+ T cells in alopecia areata. Generated by immunoSEQ multiplex PCR, the TCRdb table keeps only in-frame clones and is missing some. The table records some 130,000 clones, about 50% of them present only once. The sequencing used CD4+ T cells sorted from blood, collected at week 4, from a patient treated with tofacitinib. The source is a human donor with alopecia areata. The CDR3 runs from the conserved cysteine through the conserved F or W. Fields, in order: clone size, D gene, V gene, J gene, CDR3 protein, CDR3 DNA. The D gene is left open where the match is weak. Some rows have no size entry. The others give once, few or many, or a class for an expanded clone.

-	-	TRBV30	TRBJ1-2	CAWSVPLGGGYGYTF	TGTGCCTGGAGTGTACCCCTCGGCGGGGGCTATGGCTACACCTTC
-	-	TRBV12-5	TRBJ1-1	CASGFLNTEAFF	TGTGCTAGTGGTTTTTTGAACACTGAAGCTTTCTTT
few	TRBD2	TRBV11-1	TRBJ2-3	CASRYSSGPGGDTQYF	TGTGCCAGCAGATACTCTAGCGGGCCGGGGGGAGATACGCAGTATTTT
-	-	TRBV2	TRBJ1-2	CASMRENF	TGTGCCAGCATGAGGGAGAACTTC
many	-	TRBV14	TRBJ2-7	CASSQDGRMTYEQYF	TGTGCCAGCAGCCAAGACGGAAGGATGACCTACGAGCAGTACTTC
few	TRBD2	TRBV7-2	TRBJ2-1	CASSSSGLAGGLNEQFF	TGTGCCAGCAGCTCATCGGGGCTAGCGGGAGGCCTCAATGAGCAGTTCTTC
-	TRBD1	TRBV28	TRBJ2-6	CASSFETGASGANVLTF	TGTGCCAGCAGTTTCGAGACAGGGGCCTCTGGGGCCAACGTCCTGACTTTC
-	-	TRBV4-1	TRBJ1-2	CASSPSRGARNYGYTF	TGCGCCAGCAGCCCATCCCGCGGAGCTCGAAACTATGGCTACACCTTC
-	-	TRBV30	TRBJ1-5	CAWSGAGPGGNQPQHF	TGTGCCTGGAGTGGTGCTGGCCCAGGGGGCAATCAGCCCCAGCATTTT
-	TRBD2	TRBV7-8	TRBJ2-5	CASSLALLAERQETQYF	TGTGCCAGCAGCTTAGCTTTACTAGCGGAGCGCCAAGAGACCCAGTACTTC
-	-	TRBV5-1	TRBJ1-6	CASSRQLQGSNSPLHF	TGCGCCAGCAGCCGCCAGCTTCAGGGTAGCAATTCACCCCTCCACTTT
-	-	TRBV18	TRBJ1-1	CASSPPSLRRTEAFF	TGTGCCAGCTCGCCACCTTCCCTGAGGCGCACTGAAGCTTTCTTT
-	-	TRBV29-1	TRBJ2-7	CSVRWGYEQYF	TGCAGCGTTCGTTGGGGGTACGAGCAGTACTTC
-	TRBD2	TRBV7-3	TRBJ2-3	CASSPRSGGISTDTQYF	TGTGCCAGCAGCCCCCGAAGCGGGGGGATCAGCACAGATACGCAGTATTTT
-	-	TRBV15	TRBJ2-7	CATSRDIGRYEQYF	TGTGCCACCAGCAGAGATATTGGCCGCTACGAGCAGTACTTC
few	TRBD1	TRBV23-1	TRBJ2-1	CASSPGTGGAWSYNEQFF	TGCGCCAGCAGTCCCGGGACAGGGGGCGCGTGGTCCTACAATGAGCAGTTCTTC
few	TRBD2	TRBV9	TRBJ2-1	CASSVVASGWNEQFF	TGTGCCAGCAGCGTAGTGGCTAGCGGTTGGAATGAGCAGTTCTTC
few	TRBD1	TRBV30	TRBJ2-5	CAWRAPDRVRETQYF	TGTGCCTGGAGAGCCCCGGACAGGGTTAGAGAGACCCAGTACTTC
few	TRBD1	TRBV7-9	TRBJ1-2	CASSANQGGVDGYTF	TGTGCCAGCAGCGCAAATCAGGGGGGAGTAGACGGCTACACCTTC
-	TRBD1	TRBV29-1	TRBJ1-2	CSSGAGGSNYGYTF	TGCAGTTCTGGGGCAGGGGGAAGTAACTATGGCTACACCTTC
few	TRBD1	TRBV19	TRBJ2-1	CASSMDRGSYNEQFF	TGTGCCAGTAGTATGGACAGGGGCTCCTACAATGAGCAGTTCTTC
-	TRBD1	TRBV30	TRBJ1-1	CAWSVRRRGEAFF	TGTGCCTGGAGTGTCCGTCGCAGGGGGGAAGCTTTCTTT
-	-	TRBV2	TRBJ2-1	CASRLTHSSYNEQFF	TGTGCCAGCAGACTGACCCACAGCTCCTACAATGAGCAGTTCTTC
-	-	TRBV6-6	TRBJ1-4	CASSGNEKLFF	TGTGCCAGCAGCGGGAATGAAAAACTGTTTTTT
once	-	TRBV30	TRBJ2-2	CAWKRQLTGELFF	TGTGCCTGGAAGCGGCAGTTAACCGGGGAGCTGTTTTTT
-	-	TRBV6-1	TRBJ1-2	CASSEVGGIVAYGYTF	TGTGCCAGCAGTGAGGTTGGTGGGATCGTCGCCTATGGCTACACCTTC
few	TRBD1	TRBV30	TRBJ1-1	CAWSPPPGRTGVRTEAFF	TGTGCCTGGAGCCCACCCCCGGGGCGGACAGGGGTGAGGACTGAAGCTTTCTTT
few	-	TRBV29-1	TRBJ1-2	CSVEQGYGYTF	TGCAGCGTTGAACAGGGCTATGGCTACACCTTC